This TCR beta chain stems from a study of blood T cell repertoires in COVID-19 (TCRdb year 2020). Regarding the complete study: Samples from collaborators originated in the United States, Italy and Spain and spanned both the acute and convalescent phases of COVID-19. A freely available public database, intended as a resource for researchers studying the immune response to SARS-CoV-2, is where the repertoires were released. The prospective study material was composed of cDNA or gDNA derived from T cells, B-cell-depleted T cells, or PBMCs. Where HLA class I and class II types were available, the types were taken from metadata supplied by the sample provider, not from assay-based typing. The samples were drawn from two sources: the first 160 participants of the ongoing ImmuneRACE study, and 1,254 subjects contributed by 6 global collaborators. The dataset comprised deeply sampled blood TCRbeta repertoires from subjects exposed to, actively infected with, or recovered from COVID-19. Sample metadata almost always included a de-identified subject ID, COVID-19 status, age in years and sex. Study-wide conclusions, independent of this receptor: How much clinical and demographic metadata was included differed by source and by participant, and the metadata was provided uncurated.

Of note for this clone: Its recognized antigen is unknown. No much larger clonotype is one base removed from it; base qualities were not supplied.

One collaborating source in Seattle enrolled patients while the patients were actively infected and followed the patients over time throughout the course of disease. Each collaborating institution followed its own protocols to collect whole blood in K2EDTA tubes. For TCRbeta analysis, collaborator samples were shipped as frozen whole blood, as isolated PBMCs, or as DNA extracted from either sample type. The CDR3 measures 14 amino acids from cysteine to phenylalanine. Kept here is only the CDR3 DNA, which spans 42 bases and is read in frame from base 1. V is cut back by 6 bases and J by 7 bases, with 11 bases in the junction unmatched. Per the germline V gene, KGHSH is the CDR1 and LQKENI is the CDR2. TCRbeta CDR3 regions were amplified from genomic DNA using the immunoSEQ Assay, a bias-controlled multiplex PCR. As for the authors' bioinformatics: The number of nucleated cells in each sample was estimated from the amplification of reference gene primers within the assay. To quantify the absolute abundance of each unique TCRbeta CDR3 rearrangement, sequence reads were collapsed and filtered. Productive Simpson clonality was computed per sample as the square root of Simpson's diversity index over productive rearrangements. The immuneACCESS repertoire file appears here via TCRdb, limited to in-frame rearrangements. These files lack a portion of the clones; in checked studies, under half of the deficit traces to unresolved V genes, and the cause of the others is not known. Clonal size and the V and J genes are those of that table, whereas D and trimming came from the DNA. The sample table holds fewer than 55,000 clones, of which 81% were seen once. The top ten constitute about 22% of the sample.

The sequence joins TRBV18 to TRBJ2-7, with TRBD2 identical over 8 junction bases. The clonotype was recovered from a woman of 80 years or more with COVID-19, enrolled during active disease. Sequencing used peripheral blood. The CDR3 is CASSAGGGPGEQYF. DNA sequence: TGTGCCAGCTCTGCGGGGGGAGGGCCGGGAGAGCAGTACTTC.